Presented here are 16 T cell receptor beta chains from one specimen sequenced in a study of blood T cell repertoires in COVID-19. The protocol was immunoSEQ multiplex PCR, while the TCRdb copy is restricted to in-frame clones and leaves out a portion. Found here are about 300,000 clones, approximately 84% of them singletons; the top ten hold about 10%. Sequenced: PBMCs or T cells enriched from blood (not recorded which). The receptors derive from a woman younger than 35 who had recovered from COVID-19.

The V call is TRBV5-6, the J call TRBJ1-1; tentatively, D is TRBD1 (5 bases). Trimming shortened V by 1 base and J by 5 bases, and 15 bases separated the two germline ends. This CDR3 region has 15 residues. Germline values: CDR1 SGHDT, CDR2 YYEEEE. CDR3 in amino acids: CASSLIGQVETEAFF. CDR3 coding DNA: TGTGCCAGCAGCTTGATTGGACAAGTAGAAACTGAAGCTTTCTTT.

The V and J genes are TRBV12-3 or TRBV12-4 and TRBJ1-6; D is ambiguous. Trimming took 7 bases from V and 6 from J, leaving 10 bases between them. This CDR3 region has 13 residues. The CDR3 DNA is TGTGCCAGCACGCCGTCGGGTAATTCACCCCTCCACTTT. Protein product: CASTPSGNSPLHF.

The chain has TRBV27 and TRBJ2-7; a weak D match, TRBD2 (6 bases). Trimming took 7 bases from V and 7 from J, leaving 11 bases between them. Germline V CDR1 and CDR2: MNHEY, SMNVEV (reference sequence). This CDR3 comprises 11 residues. The CDR3 region is CASINGGEQYF. Here the CDR3 DNA reads TGTGCCAGCATTAACGGGGGTGAGCAGTACTTC.

The chain couples TRBV2 to TRBJ1-2, with 9 bases lining up with TRBD1. V lost 6 bases to trimming and J lost 3 bases; unmatched junction nucleotides: 8. Germline V gene lookup returns CDR1 SNHLY and CDR2 FYNNEI. The CDR3 has 15 amino acids. This CDR3 reads CASRFNRGPDYGYTF. The DNA for the CDR3 is TGTGCCAGCAGATTCAACAGGGGGCCTGACTATGGCTACACCTTC.

This clone appeared a few times. The J gene is TRBJ1-1, the V gene TRBV2, with D possibly matching TRBD1 (5 bases). V was pared by 3 bases and J by 5 bases, with 13 bases between. The CDR3 is 14 amino acids. Per the germline V gene, CDR1 is SNHLY and CDR2 is FYNNEI. CDR3 sequence: CASSDDSTRTEAFF. The CDR3 coding sequence is TGTGCCAGCAGTGACGACAGTACCCGAACTGAAGCTTTCTTT.

J is TRBJ2-7 and V is TRBV28; D perhaps matches TRBD1 (6 bases). This CDR3 is 13 amino acids long. Trimming stripped 8 bases from V and 1 base from J, with 12 bases between. Germline CDR1 and CDR2: MDHEN and SYDVKM. The CDR3 loop is CASEDRGSYEQYF. Written as DNA, the CDR3 is TGTGCCAGCGAGGACAGAGGATCCTACGAGCAGTACTTC. The full variable domain, in which reference TRBV28 and TRBJ2-7 provide the parts outside the CDR3, is DVKVTQSSRYLVKRTGEKVFLECVQDMDHENMFWYRQDPGLGLRLIYFSYDVKMKEKGDIPEGYSVSREKKERFSLILESASTNQTSMYLCASEDRGSYEQYFGPGTRLTVT.

To note about this clone: The sample holds other DNA sequences that translate to the same CDR3. The V gene is TRBV27, the J gene TRBJ2-2, with D unresolved. The CDR3 spans 14 residues. V was clipped by 0 bases and J by 1 base, with 3 bases between them. The V gene's germline CDR1 is MNHEY and CDR2 SMNVEV (reference sequence). The CDR3, as DNA: TGTGCCAGCAGTTTATCCAGGAACACCGGGGAGCTGTTTTTT. Translating it yields CASSLSRNTGELFF.

The rearrangement uses TRBV19 and TRBJ1-2; 8 bases fit TRBD1. Trimming removed 3 bases from V and 7 bases from J; junction bases left unmatched: 7. The germline V gene has CDR1 LNHDA and CDR2 SQIVND (reference sequence). The CDR3 length is 14 residues. The CDR3 here is CASSMDRVIGGYTF. For the CDR3, the DNA is TGTGCCAGTAGTATGGACAGGGTGATAGGTGGCTACACCTTC.

This clone was seen only once. This rearrangement joins TRBV27 to TRBJ1-1; D is ambiguous. Germline loops: CDR1 MNHEY, CDR2 SMNVEV (reference sequence). V lost 4 bases, J lost 9 bases, and 15 bases lay in between. This CDR3 is 13 amino acids long. The CDR3 loop reads CASSYKTPDKAFF. In DNA, the CDR3 is TGTGCCAGCAGTTATAAGACGCCTGACAAAGCTTTCTTT.

The chain is built from TRBV6-1 and TRBJ1-5; 10 bases agree with TRBD1. CDR1 and CDR2 from the germline V gene are MNHNS and SASEGT. Trimming removed 4 bases from V and 2 bases from J; junction bases left unmatched: 5. The CDR3 runs to 16 residues. CDR3 coding DNA: TGTGCCAGCAGTGGCCACGGGACAGGGGGCAATCAGCCCCAGCATTTT. It yields the protein CASSGHGTGGNQPQHF.

The CDR3 coding sequence is TGTGCCACCAGTGATCCCCGCGGCACAGATACGCAGTATTTT. It yields the protein CATSDPRGTDTQYF. The chain employs TRBV24-1 and TRBJ2-3; D gene uncertain. V lost 3 bases to trimming and J lost 1 base, with 7 bases between them. This CDR3 is built from 14 residues. CDR1 is KGHDR and CDR2 is SFDVKD in the germline V gene.

The genes are TRBV2 and TRBJ2-7; no firm D call. Germline-derived CDR1 and CDR2 are SNHLY and FYNNEI. Trimming pared 4 bases from V and 4 bases from J, leaving 14 bases between. The CDR3 has 14 amino acids. The CDR3 coding sequence is TGTGCCAGCAGTGTTCGAGGATTCGTTTACGAGCAGTACTTC. Residues: CASSVRGFVYEQYF.

The J gene is TRBJ2-1, the V gene TRBV30, with TRBD2 matching over 14 bases. The CDR3 loop spans 15 amino acids. Germline V CDR1 and CDR2: GTSNPN, SVGIG (reference sequence). V dropped 2 bases and J dropped 7; count of bases not matched to a gene: 4. Here the CDR3 reads CAWSPGTSGGNEQFF. The CDR3 DNA reads as TGTGCCTGGAGTCCCGGGACTAGCGGGGGTAATGAGCAGTTCTTC.

The chain carries TRBV3-1 (or the pseudogene TRBV3-2) and TRBJ1-1, with D uncertain. The V gene's germline CDR1 is LGHDT and CDR2 YNNKEL (reference sequence). The CDR3 has 15 residues. Trimming shortened V by 0 bases and J by 3 bases, and 11 bases separated the two germline ends. CDR3 bases: TGTGCCAGCAGCCAAGATCGTTGGGCGTACACTGAAGCTTTCTTT. Its protein is CASSQDRWAYTEAFF.

In this sample, this clone turned up a few times. CDR3 loop: CASDGGNQPQHF. The CDR3 region has the DNA TGTGCCAGCGACGGGGGCAATCAGCCCCAGCATTTT. The chain is built from TRBV6-5 and TRBJ1-5, with D unresolved. This CDR3 has 12 residues. V was cut by 8 bases and J by 2 bases, with 7 bases left in between. Germline V gene data show CDR1 as MNHEY and CDR2 as SVGAGI.

The chain has TRBV27 and TRBJ1-5; 7 bases match TRBD1. The J segment lost 7 bases and the V segment lost 5 bases, leaving 17 bases of the junction unmatched. Germline V gene lookup returns CDR1 MNHEY and CDR2 SMNVEV (reference sequence). The CDR3 sequence is 17 residues long. CDR3 nucleotides: TGTGCCAGCAGTCCCCGCCGGTTAGTGGACAGGTTACAGCCCCAGCATTTT. It is translated as CASSPRRLVDRLQPQHF.